This T cell receptor (beta chain) was captured in a study of CD8+CD57+ T cells in acquired aplastic anemia. Study-level results: Patients did not significantly differ from controls in CD8+ Simpson's diversity.

TCR beta VDJ and CDR3 profiling used genomic DNA as template. TCRdb ran MiXCR on the reads and lists one entry per CDR3 protein. The sample yields roughly 250,000 distinct CDR3 sequences, approximately 50% seen once. Turning to this clonotype: The antigen is not known.

Previously, flow cytometry had revealed CD8+CD57+ cell expansion in the patients chosen for sequencing. Patients were therapy-naive when their blood was sampled. The sequence was collected from a human donor with aplastic anemia. The sequenced sample was sorted CD4+, CD8+, or CD8+CD57+ T cells (not recorded which) from PBMCs.

The CDR3 protein is CASSLKPFLATGNTIYF. CDR3 DNA: TGTGCCAGCAGTTTAAAACCCTTCCTCGCGACTGGAAACACCATATATTTT. The chain links TRBV28 to TRBJ1-3; D gene uncertain. Germline V gene sequence: CDR1 MDHEN, CDR2 SYDVKM. The germline V and J ends were trimmed by 2 bases and 2 bases, with 16 bases remaining between them. CDR3 length: 17 amino acids.